This TCR beta chain stems from a study of cytomegalovirus exposure and HLA in healthy donors. Overall study findings and caveats: According to a later analysis, donors in an Asian-associated ancestry cluster reportedly had fewer N-insertions than the roughly 720-donor mean. The investigators catalogued 164 TCR beta chains as cytomegalovirus-associated. Reports credit the classifier with highly specific, highly sensitive diagnosis of cytomegalovirus status.

Worth noting for this clone: What it recognizes is unknown. The sample contains more than one DNA sequence encoding this CDR3.

This CDR3 is 13 amino acids long. V lost 0 bases and J 4 bases, leaving 6 bases between the germline ends. Germline-derived CDR1 and CDR2 are MNHEY and SVGAGI. This PCR relied on a set of 60 Vbeta primers and 13 Jbeta primers. Generated by immunoSEQ multiplex PCR, the TCRdb table keeps only in-frame clones and is missing some. The table lists more than 140,000 clones. The chain has TRBV6-5 and TRBJ1-1; no reliable D call. The sequenced material came from PBMCs. This receptor was obtained from a woman aged 18-29 years in good health and CMV-seronegative. As DNA, the CDR3 is TGTGCCAGCAGTTACTCGAGAGGCACTGAAGCTTTCTTT. It is translated as CASSYSRGTEAFF.